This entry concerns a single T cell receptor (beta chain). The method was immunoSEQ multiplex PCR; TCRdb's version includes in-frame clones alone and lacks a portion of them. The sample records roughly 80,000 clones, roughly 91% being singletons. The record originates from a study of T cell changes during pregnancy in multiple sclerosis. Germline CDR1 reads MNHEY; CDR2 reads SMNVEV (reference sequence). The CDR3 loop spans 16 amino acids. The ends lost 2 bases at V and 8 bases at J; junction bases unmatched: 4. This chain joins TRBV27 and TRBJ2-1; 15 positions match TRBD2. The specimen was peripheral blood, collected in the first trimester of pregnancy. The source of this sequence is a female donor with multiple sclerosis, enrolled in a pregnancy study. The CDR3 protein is CASSLNGLAGGDEQFF. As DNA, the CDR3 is TGTGCCAGCAGTTTAAACGGACTAGCGGGAGGGGATGAGCAGTTCTTC.